This TCR beta chain came from a study of cytomegalovirus exposure and HLA in healthy donors. Trimming shortened V by 0 bases and J by 5 bases, and 13 bases separated the two germline ends. Germline CDR1 is SQVTM and CDR2 is ANQGSEA. The CDR3 spans 14 residues. The PCR used 60 Vbeta and 13 Jbeta primers. Method: immunoSEQ multiplex PCR; TCRdb's copy keeps in-frame clones and lacks some. The table lists 150,000 to 160,000 clones, 65% to 85% of them singletons, with about 2.6% in the top ten. The sequence was obtained from a man aged 18-30 years in good health and CMV-seronegative. Sequencing was carried out using PBMCs. V gene TRBV29-1 combines with J gene TRBJ1-1, with D possibly matching TRBD1 (5 bases). Here the CDR3 DNA reads TGCAGCGTTGAAGATATCCGGGGGAGGACTGAAGCTTTCTTT. Protein product: CSVEDIRGRTEAFF. The full variable domain, with the rest looked up from reference TRBV29-1 and TRBJ1-1, is SAVISQKPSRDICQRGTSLTIQCQVDSQVTMMFWYRQQPGQSLTLIATANQGSEATYESGFVIDKFPISRPNLTFSTLTVSNMSPEDSSIYLCSVEDIRGRTEAFFGQGTRLTVV.